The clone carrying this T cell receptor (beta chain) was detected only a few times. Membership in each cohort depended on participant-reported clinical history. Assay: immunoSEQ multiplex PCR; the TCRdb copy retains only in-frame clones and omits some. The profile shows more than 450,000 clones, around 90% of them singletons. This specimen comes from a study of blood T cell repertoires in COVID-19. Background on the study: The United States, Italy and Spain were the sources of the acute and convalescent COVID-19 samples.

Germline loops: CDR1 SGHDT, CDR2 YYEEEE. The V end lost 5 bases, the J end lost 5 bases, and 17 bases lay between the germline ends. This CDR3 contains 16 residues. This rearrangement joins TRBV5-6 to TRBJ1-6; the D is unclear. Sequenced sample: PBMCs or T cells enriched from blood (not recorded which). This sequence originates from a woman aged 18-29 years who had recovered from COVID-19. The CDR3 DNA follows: TGTGCCAGCAGGTCCGCCAGTACGGGAGATAATTCACCCCTCCACTTT. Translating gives CASRSASTGDNSPLHF.